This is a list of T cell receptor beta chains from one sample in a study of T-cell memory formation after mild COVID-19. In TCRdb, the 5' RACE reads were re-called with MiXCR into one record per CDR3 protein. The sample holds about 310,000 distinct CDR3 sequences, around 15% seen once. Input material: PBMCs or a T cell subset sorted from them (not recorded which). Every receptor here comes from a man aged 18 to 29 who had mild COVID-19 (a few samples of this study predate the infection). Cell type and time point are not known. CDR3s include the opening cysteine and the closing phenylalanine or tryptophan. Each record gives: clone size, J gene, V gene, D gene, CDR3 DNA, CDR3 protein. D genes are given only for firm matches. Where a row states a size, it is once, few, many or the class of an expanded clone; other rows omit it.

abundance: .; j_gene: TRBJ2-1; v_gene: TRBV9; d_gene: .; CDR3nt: TGTGCCAGCAGCGTAGTTGGCACATACAATGAGCAGTTCTTC; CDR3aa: CASSVVGTYNEQFF
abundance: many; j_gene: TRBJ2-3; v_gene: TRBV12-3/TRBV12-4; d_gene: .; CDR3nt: TGTGCCAGCGCAACAGGGTCTGGGATAGGTACGCAGTATTTT; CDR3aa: CASATGSGIGTQYF
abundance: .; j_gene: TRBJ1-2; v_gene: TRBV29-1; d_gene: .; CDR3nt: .; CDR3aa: CSVGFGSIF
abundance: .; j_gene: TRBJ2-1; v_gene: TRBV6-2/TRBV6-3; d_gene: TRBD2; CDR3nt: TGTGCCAGCAGCGCTAGCGGGGGTAACGAGCAGTTCTTC; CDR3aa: CASSASGGNEQFF
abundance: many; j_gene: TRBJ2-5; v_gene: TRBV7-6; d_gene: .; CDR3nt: TGTGCCAGCAGCTTTACAGAAGATACCCAGTACTTC; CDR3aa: CASSFTEDTQYF
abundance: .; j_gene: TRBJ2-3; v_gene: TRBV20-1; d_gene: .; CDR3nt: TGCAGTGCTACCCTCTCTAGCACAGATACGCAGTATTTT; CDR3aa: CSATLSSTDTQYF
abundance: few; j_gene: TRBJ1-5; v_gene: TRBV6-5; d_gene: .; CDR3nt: TGTGCCAGCAGGTGGAGCCTAAATCAGCCCCAGCATTTT; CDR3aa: CASRWSLNQPQHF
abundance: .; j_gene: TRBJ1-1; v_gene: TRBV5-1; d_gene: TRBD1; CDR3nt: TGCGCCAGCAGACTAACGGGGACAGGGTTCACTGAAGCTTTCTTT; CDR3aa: CASRLTGTGFTEAFF
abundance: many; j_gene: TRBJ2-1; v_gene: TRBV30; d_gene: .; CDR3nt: TGTGCCTGGATGGGTCAGGAATACAATGAGCAGTTCTTC; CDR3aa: CAWMGQEYNEQFF
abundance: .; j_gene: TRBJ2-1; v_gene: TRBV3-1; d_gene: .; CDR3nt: TGTGCCAGCAGCCAATGGGGAAATGAGCAGTTCTTC; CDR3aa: CASSQWGNEQFF
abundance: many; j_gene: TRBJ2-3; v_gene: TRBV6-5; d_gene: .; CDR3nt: TGTGCCAGCAGGGCTAGCGACGACACAGATACGCAGTATTTT; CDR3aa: CASRASDDTDTQYF
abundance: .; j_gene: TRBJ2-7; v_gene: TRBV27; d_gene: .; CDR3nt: TGTGCCAGCAGCCGCGTCGGGGGGCACGAGCAGTACTTC; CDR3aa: CASSRVGGHEQYF
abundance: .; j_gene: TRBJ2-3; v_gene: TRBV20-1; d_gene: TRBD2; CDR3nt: TGCAGTGCTAGGGATCCGGGAGGAGATACGCAGTATTTT; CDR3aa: CSARDPGGDTQYF
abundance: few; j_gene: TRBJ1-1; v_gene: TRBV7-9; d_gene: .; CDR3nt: TGTGCCAGCATAGTGGACACTGAAGCTTTCTTT; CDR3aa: CASIVDTEAFF
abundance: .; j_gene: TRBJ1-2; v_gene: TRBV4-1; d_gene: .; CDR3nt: TGCGCCAGCAGCCTTGTGGGGGGCAGAGCTAACTATGGCTACACCTTC; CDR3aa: CASSLVGGRANYGYTF
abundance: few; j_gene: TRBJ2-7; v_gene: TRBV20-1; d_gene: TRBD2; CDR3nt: TGCAGTGCTAGAGGTAGCGGGGTGACCTACGAGCAGTACTTC; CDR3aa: CSARGSGVTYEQYF
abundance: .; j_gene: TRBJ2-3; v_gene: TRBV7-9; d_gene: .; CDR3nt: TGTGCCAGCAGCTTTATCGACCCTGGTACGCAGTATTTT; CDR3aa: CASSFIDPGTQYF
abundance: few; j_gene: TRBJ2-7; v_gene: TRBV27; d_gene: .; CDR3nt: TGTGCCAGCAGCCGGTTCAGCTCCTACGAGCAGTACTTC; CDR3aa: CASSRFSSYEQYF
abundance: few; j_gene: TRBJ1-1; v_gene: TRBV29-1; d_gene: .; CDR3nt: TGCAGCGTAGATGCCCGGTTCAAGGGAAACACTGAAGCTTTCTTT; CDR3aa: CSVDARFKGNTEAFF
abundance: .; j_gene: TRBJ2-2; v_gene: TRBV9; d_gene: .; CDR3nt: TGTGCCAGCAGCGTAACGGAACGAACCGGGGAGCTGTTTTTT; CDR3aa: CASSVTERTGELFF
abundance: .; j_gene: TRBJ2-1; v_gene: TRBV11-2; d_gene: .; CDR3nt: TGTGCCAGCAGCCCCTTCCTTAGCGGTAATGAGCAGTTCTTC; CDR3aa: CASSPFLSGNEQFF
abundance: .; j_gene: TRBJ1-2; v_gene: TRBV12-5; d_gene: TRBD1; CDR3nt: TGTGCTAGTGGTTTCTCGGGACAGGGCCTAGGTGGCTACACCTTC; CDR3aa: CASGFSGQGLGGYTF
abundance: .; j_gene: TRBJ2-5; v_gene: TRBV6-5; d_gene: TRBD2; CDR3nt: TGTGCCAGCAGTTACGCTTTGGGGGGGACTAGGTCGGAGACCCAGTACTTC; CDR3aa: CASSYALGGTRSETQYF
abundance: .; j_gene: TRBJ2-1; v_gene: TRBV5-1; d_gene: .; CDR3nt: TGCGCCAGCAGCCGGGAGCCATACAATGAGCAGTTCTTC; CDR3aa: CASSREPYNEQFF
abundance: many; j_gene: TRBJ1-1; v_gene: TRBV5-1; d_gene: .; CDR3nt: TGCGCCAGCAGCTCGGACCGGGGGACTGAAGCTTTCTTT; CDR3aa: CASSSDRGTEAFF
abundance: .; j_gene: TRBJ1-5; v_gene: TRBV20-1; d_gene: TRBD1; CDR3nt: TGCAGTGCAGCCCGGGACAGTAGCAATCAGCCCCAGCATTTT; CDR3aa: CSAARDSSNQPQHF
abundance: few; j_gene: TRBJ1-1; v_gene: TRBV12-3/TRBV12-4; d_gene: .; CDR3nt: TGTGCCAGCAGTTTAGGTTGGCAGAACACTGAAGCTTTCTTT; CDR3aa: CASSLGWQNTEAFF
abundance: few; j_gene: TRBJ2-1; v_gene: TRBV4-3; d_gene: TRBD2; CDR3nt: TGCGCCAGCAGCCACTCAGCGGGGGGGCCCCATGAGCAGTTCTTC; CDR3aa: CASSHSAGGPHEQFF
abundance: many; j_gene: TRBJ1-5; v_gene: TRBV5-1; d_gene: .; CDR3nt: TGCGCCAGCAGCTTGGATGGTGCTAGCAATCAGCCCCAGCATTTT; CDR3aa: CASSLDGASNQPQHF
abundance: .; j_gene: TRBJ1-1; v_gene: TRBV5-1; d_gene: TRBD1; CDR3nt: TGCGCCAGCAGCCGGTGGCAGGGGGGCACTGAAGCTTTCTTT; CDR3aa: CASSRWQGGTEAFF
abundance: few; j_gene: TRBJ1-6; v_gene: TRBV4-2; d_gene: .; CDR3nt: TGTGCCAGCAGCCCCTGGGGTTTTTTCCCCCGAAATTCACCCCTCCACTTT; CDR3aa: CASSPWGFFPRNSPLHF
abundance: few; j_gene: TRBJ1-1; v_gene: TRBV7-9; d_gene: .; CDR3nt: TGTGCCAGCAGCTTACTTCCGAACACTGAAGCTTTCTTT; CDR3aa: CASSLLPNTEAFF
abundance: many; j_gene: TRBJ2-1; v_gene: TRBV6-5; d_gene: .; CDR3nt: TGTGCCAGCAGTCAGACACCCGTCAATGAGCAGTTCTTC; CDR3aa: CASSQTPVNEQFF
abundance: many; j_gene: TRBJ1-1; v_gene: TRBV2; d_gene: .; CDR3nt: TGTGCCAGCAATTCTGTCGGGCGGCGGAACACTGAAGCTTTCTTT; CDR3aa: CASNSVGRRNTEAFF
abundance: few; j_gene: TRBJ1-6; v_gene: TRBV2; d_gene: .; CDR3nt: TGTGCCAGCAGTGGCCCGGCCGGGGGAGATTCACCCCTCCACTTT; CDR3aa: CASSGPAGGDSPLHF
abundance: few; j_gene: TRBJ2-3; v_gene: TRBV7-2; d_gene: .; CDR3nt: TGTGCCAGCAGCTTAGACCGACTTAGCACAGATACGCAGTATTTT; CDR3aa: CASSLDRLSTDTQYF
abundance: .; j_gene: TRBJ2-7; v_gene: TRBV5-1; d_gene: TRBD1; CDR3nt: TGCGCCAGCAGCCAGCGGACAGGGTCCTACGAGCAGTACTTC; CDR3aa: CASSQRTGSYEQYF
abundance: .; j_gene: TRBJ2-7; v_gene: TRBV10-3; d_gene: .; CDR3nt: TGTGCCATCAGTGAACAGCTCTACGAGCAGTACTTC; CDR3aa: CAISEQLYEQYF
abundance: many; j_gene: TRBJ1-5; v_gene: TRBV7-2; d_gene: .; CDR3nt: TGTGCCAGCAGCCGGACGGTTGACAATCAGCCCCAGCATTTT; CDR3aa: CASSRTVDNQPQHF
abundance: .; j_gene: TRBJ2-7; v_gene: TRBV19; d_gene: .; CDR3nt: TGTGCCAGTAGTATAGTCGGCGGAGCCTACGAGCAGTACTTC; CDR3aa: CASSIVGGAYEQYF
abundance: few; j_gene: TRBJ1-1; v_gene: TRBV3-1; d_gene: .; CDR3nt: TGTGCCAGCAGCCATCACGGCCTCGTCACTGAAGCTTTCTTT; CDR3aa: CASSHHGLVTEAFF
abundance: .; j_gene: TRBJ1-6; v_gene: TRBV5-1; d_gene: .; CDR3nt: TGCGCCAGCAGCTTGTTCGGGGAGCAATCACCCCTCCACTTT; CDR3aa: CASSLFGEQSPLHF
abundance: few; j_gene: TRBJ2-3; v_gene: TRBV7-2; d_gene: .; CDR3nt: TGTGCCAGCAGCTTATCGCCAGGCAGCAACACAGCAAATTTT; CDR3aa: CASSLSPGSNTANF
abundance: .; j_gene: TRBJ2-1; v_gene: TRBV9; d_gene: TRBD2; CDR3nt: TGTGCCAGCAGCATCACAATACTAGCGGAAGAAGACAATGAGCAGTTCTTC; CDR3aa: CASSITILAEEDNEQFF
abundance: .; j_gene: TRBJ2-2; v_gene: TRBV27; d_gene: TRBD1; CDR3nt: TGTGCCAGCACCCGGGCCGGGACAGGGTCGACCACCGGGGAGCTGTTTTTT; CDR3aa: CASTRAGTGSTTGELFF
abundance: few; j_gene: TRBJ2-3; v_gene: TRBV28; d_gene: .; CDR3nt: TGTGCCACCGGCGGGAAGGGCACAGATACGCAGTATTTT; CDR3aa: CATGGKGTDTQYF
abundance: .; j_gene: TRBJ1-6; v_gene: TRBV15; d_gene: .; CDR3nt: TGTGCCACCAGCATCCGACCTGAGGCACCCCTCCACTTT; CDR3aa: CATSIRPEAPLHF
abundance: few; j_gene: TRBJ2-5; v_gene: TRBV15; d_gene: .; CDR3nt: TGTGCCACCAGCAGAGATCTCAGGGAAGAGACCCAGTACTTC; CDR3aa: CATSRDLREETQYF
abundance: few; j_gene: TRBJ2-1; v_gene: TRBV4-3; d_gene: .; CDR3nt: TGCGCCAGCAGCCAAAGGGCGAGAGATTCCGGTTATGAGCAGTTCTTC; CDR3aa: CASSQRARDSGYEQFF
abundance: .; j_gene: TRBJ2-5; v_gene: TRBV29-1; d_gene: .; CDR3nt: TGCAGCGCCCGGGACACCATAATGTTAGGGACCCAGTACTTC; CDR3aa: CSARDTIMLGTQYF
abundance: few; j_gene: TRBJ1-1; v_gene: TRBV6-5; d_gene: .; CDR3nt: TGTGCCAGCAGTTACCGGGGGGGGGTAGGTGCTACTGAAGCTTTCTTT; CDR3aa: CASSYRGGVGATEAFF
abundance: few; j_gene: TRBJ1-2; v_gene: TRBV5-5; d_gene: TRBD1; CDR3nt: TGTGCCAGCACGGGGACAACAGGGGTGAGCAGGGGCTACACCTTC; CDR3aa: CASTGTTGVSRGYTF
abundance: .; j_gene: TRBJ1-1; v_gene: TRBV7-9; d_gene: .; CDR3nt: TGTGCCAGCAGCTCCGCGGACAGCTCCAACACTGAAGCTTTCTTT; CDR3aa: CASSSADSSNTEAFF
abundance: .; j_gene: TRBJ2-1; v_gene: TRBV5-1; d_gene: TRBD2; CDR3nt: TGCGCCAGCAGCAGGGGACTAGCGGTATACAATGAGCAGTTCTTC; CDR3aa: CASSRGLAVYNEQFF
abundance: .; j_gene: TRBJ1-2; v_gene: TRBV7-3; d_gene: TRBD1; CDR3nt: TGTGCCAGCAGCGCCACAGGGGTCGACGGCTACACCTTC; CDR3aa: CASSATGVDGYTF
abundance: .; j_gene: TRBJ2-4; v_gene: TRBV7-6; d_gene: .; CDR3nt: TGTGCCAGCAGCTTAGACGTCAAAAACATTCAGTACTTC; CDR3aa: CASSLDVKNIQYF
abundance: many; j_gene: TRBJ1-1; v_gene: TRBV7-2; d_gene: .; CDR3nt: TGTGCCAGCAGCTTAGTTTTGGACACTGAAGCTTTCTTT; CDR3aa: CASSLVLDTEAFF
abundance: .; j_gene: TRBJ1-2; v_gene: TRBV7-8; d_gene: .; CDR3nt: TGTGCCAGCAGCGCAGGGACGGCGCACTATGGCTACACCTTC; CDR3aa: CASSAGTAHYGYTF
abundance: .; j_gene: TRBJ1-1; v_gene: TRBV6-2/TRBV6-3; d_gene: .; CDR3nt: TGTGCCAGCAAACCAGACCGGAACACTGAAGCTTTCTTT; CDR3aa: CASKPDRNTEAFF